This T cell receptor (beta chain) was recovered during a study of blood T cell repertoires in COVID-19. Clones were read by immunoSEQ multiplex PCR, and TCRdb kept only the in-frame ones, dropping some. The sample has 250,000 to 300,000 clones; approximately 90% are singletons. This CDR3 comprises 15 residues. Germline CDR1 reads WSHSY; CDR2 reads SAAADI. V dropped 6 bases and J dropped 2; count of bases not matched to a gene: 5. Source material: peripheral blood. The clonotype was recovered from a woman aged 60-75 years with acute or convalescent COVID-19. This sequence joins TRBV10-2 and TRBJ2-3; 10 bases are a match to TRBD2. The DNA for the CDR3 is TGCGCCAGCAGGACACTAGCGGGATTCACAGATACGCAGTATTTT. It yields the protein CASRTLAGFTDTQYF.